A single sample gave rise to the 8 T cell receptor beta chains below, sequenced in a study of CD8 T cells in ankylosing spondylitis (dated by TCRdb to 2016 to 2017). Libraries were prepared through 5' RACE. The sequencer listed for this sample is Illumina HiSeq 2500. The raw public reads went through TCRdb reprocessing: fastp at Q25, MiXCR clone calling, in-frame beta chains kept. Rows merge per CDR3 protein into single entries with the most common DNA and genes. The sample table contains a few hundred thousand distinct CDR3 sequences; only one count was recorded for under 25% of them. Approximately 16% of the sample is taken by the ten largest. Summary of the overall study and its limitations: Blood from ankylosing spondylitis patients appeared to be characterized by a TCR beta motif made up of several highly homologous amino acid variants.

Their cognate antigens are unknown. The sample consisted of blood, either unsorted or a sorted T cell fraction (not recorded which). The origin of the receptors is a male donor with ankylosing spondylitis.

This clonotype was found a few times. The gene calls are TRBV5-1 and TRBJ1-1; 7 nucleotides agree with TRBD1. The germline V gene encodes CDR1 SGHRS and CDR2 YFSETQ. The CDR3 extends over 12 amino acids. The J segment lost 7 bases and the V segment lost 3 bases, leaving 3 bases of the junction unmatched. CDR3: CASSWTGDEAFF. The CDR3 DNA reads TGCGCCAGCAGCTGGACAGGAGATGAAGCTTTCTTT.

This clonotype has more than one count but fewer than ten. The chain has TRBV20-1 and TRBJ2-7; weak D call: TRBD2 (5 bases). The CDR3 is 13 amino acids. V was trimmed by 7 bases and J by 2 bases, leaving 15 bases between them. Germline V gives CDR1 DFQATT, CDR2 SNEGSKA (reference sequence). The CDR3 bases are TGCAGTGGTATACCAGGAGGAGCCTACGAGCAGTACTTC. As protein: CSGIPGGAYEQYF.

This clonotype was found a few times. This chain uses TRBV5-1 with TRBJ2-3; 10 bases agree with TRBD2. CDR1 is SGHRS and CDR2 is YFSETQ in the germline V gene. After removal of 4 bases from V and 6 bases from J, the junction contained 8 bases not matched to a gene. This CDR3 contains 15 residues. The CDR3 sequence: CASSQGAGGADTQYF. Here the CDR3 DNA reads TGCGCCAGCAGCCAGGGAGCGGGAGGGGCGGATACGCAGTATTTT.

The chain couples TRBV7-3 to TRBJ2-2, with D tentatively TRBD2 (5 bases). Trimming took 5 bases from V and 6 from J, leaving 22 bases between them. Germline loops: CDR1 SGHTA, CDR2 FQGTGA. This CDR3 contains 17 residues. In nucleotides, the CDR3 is TGTGCCAGCAGCCCCGAGTGGGTAGCGACCACACCCGGGGAGCTGTTTTTT. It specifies CASSPEWVATTPGELFF.

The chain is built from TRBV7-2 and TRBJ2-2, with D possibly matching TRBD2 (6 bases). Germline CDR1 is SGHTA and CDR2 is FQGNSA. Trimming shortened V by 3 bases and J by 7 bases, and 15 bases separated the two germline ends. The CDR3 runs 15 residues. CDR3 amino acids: CASSFGTQDDGELFF. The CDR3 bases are TGTGCCAGCAGCTTCGGGACTCAAGACGACGGGGAGCTGTTTTTT.

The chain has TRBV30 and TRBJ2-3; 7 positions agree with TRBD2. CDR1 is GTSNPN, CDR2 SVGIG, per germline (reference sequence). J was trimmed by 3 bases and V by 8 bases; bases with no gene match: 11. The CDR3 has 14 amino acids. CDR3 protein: CAGVGGSFTDTQYF. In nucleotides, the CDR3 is TGTGCCGGAGTGGGGGGGTCATTTACAGATACGCAGTATTTT.

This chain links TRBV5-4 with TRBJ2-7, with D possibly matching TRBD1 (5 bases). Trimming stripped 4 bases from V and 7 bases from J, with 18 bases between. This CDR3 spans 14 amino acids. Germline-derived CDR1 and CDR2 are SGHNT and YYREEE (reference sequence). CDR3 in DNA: TGTGCCAGCAGCCATGGGGCCAGTTTCGAGGAGCAGTACTTC. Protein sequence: CASSHGASFEEQYF. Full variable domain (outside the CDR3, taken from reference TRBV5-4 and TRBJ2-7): ETGVTQSPTHLIKTRGQQVTLRCSSQSGHNTVSWYQQALGQGPQFIFQYYREEENGRGNFPPRFSGLQFPNYSSELNVNALELDDSALYLCASSHGASFEEQYFGPGTRLTVT.

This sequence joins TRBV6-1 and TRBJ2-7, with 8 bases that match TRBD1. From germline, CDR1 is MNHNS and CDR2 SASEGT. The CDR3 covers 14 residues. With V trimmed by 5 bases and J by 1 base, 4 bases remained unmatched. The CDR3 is CASSRRGPSYEQYF. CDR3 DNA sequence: TGTGCCAGCAGTCGCAGGGGGCCATCCTACGAGCAGTACTTC.